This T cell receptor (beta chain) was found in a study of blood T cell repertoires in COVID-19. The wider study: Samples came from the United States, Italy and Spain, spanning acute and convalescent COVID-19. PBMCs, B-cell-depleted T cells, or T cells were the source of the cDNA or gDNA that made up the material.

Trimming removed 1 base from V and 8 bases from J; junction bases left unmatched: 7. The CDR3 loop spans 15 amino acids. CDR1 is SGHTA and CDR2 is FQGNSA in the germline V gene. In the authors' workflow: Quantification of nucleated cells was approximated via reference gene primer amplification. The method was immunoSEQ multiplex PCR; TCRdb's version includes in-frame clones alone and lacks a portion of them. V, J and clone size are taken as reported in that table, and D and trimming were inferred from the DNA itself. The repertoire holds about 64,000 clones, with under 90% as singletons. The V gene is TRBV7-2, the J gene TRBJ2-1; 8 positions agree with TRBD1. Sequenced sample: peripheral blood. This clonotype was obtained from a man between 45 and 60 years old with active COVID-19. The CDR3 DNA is TGTGCCAGCAGCTTAGGATGGACAGGGTTCGATGAGCAGTTCTTC. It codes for CASSLGWTGFDEQFF. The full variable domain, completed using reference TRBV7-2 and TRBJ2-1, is GAGVSQSPSNKVTEKGKDVELRCDPISGHTALYWYRQSLGQGLEFLIYFQGNSAPDKSGLPSDRFSAERTGGSVSTLTIQRTQQEDSAVYLCASSLGWTGFDEQFFGPGTRLTVL.